These T cell receptor beta chains were read from a single sample in a study of blood T cell repertoires in COVID-19. Sequencing used immunoSEQ multiplex PCR; TCRdb keeps in-frame clones, though not all of them. The data contain about 250,000 clones, about 91% of them singletons. Input material: peripheral blood. These receptor sequences come from a woman in her twenties or thirties with COVID-19, enrolled during active disease. The CDR3 runs from the conserved cysteine through the conserved F or W. A D gene is named only where the DNA matches it firmly. A clone size is listed for some rows: how often the clone was seen (once, few, many), or a class if it is expanded.

V gene,clone size,J gene,D gene,CDR3 protein,CDR3 DNA
TRBV4-1,-,TRBJ2-3,-,CASSPPTSPPRTDTQYF,TGCGCCAGCAGCCCTCCAACTAGCCCGCCACGCACAGATACGCAGTATTTT
TRBV7-9,once,TRBJ2-4,-,CASSLGAAYGNIQYF,TGTGCCAGCAGCTTAGGGGCAGCTTATGGGAACATTCAGTACTTC
TRBV6-2/TRBV6-3,-,TRBJ2-3,TRBD2,CASSSTGTRGGQIGTQYF,TGTGCCAGCAGTTCAACCGGGACTAGGGGCGGCCAGATAGGTACGCAGTATTTT
TRBV5-1,-,TRBJ2-2,TRBD2,CASSIGLAVNTGELFF,TGCGCCAGCAGCATCGGACTAGCGGTAAACACCGGGGAGCTGTTTTTT
TRBV15,-,TRBJ1-6,-,CATSRDQRVNSPLHF,TGTGCCACCAGCAGAGATCAGCGGGTTAATTCACCCCTCCACTTT
TRBV6-2/TRBV6-3,-,TRBJ2-3,TRBD2,CASSKGLAGGPSGTDTQYF,TGTGCCAGCAGTAAGGGACTAGCGGGAGGGCCATCCGGCACAGATACGCAGTATTTT
TRBV6-2/TRBV6-3,few,TRBJ1-2,-,CASSYSTRDRGNYGYTF,TGTGCCAGCAGTTACTCGACTCGGGATCGAGGCAACTATGGCTACACCTTC
TRBV6-5,-,TRBJ2-2,TRBD2,CALRSGGGTGELFF,TGTGCCTTACGCAGCGGGGGGGGCACCGGGGAGCTGTTTTTT
TRBV7-9,-,TRBJ1-2,-,CASTPPGEAAYGYTF,TGTGCCAGCACTCCGCCGGGAGAAGCTGCCTATGGCTACACCTTC
TRBV7-2,-,TRBJ1-2,TRBD1,CASSYLNTQGAGGYTF,TGTGCCAGCAGCTACTTAAACACGCAGGGGGCGGGTGGCTACACCTTC
TRBV28,-,TRBJ2-7,-,CASRLGRVPSYEQYF,TGTGCCAGCAGGTTAGGTCGGGTCCCTTCCTACGAGCAGTACTTC
TRBV4-1,-,TRBJ2-7,-,CASSQVSTLISSYEQYF,TGCGCCAGCAGCCAAGTCTCCACCCTAATTAGCTCCTACGAGCAGTACTTC
TRBV18,few,TRBJ1-2,TRBD1,CASSPGTDALNYGYTF,TGTGCCAGCTCACCCGGGACAGACGCACTCAACTATGGCTACACCTTC
TRBV5-5,-,TRBJ1-2,-,CASSLVVRDIGGYTF,TGTGCCAGCAGCTTGGTGGTACGGGACATAGGTGGCTACACCTTC
TRBV7-9,-,TRBJ2-2,-,CASSPYQSRAPTGELFF,TGTGCCAGCAGCCCGTACCAGAGCAGGGCCCCCACCGGGGAGCTGTTTTTT
TRBV7-2,once,TRBJ2-7,-,CASSLIAGRLNYEQYF,TGTGCCAGCAGCTTAATTGCGGGCAGATTAAACTACGAGCAGTACTTC
TRBV7-9,-,TRBJ2-2,-,CASSLFDGGTGELFF,TGTGCCAGCAGCTTATTTGACGGGGGAACCGGGGAGCTGTTTTTT
TRBV29-1,-,TRBJ2-5,-,CSAVYREETQYF,TGCAGCGCCGTATACAGGGAAGAGACCCAGTACTTC
TRBV6-4,-,TRBJ2-2,-,CASSRDKSTGELFF,TGTGCCAGCAGCCGGGACAAGTCTACCGGGGAGCTGTTTTTT
TRBV18,-,TRBJ1-1,-,CASSLPQGTEAFF,TGTGCCAGCTCACTCCCGCAGGGAACTGAAGCTTTCTTT
TRBV15,once,TRBJ2-7,-,CATSRTDNYEQYF,TGTGCCACCAGCAGGACGGACAACTACGAGCAGTACTTC
TRBV7-2,-,TRBJ2-3,TRBD2,CASTPGGGAIDTQYF,TGTGCCAGCACCCCCGGCGGGGGAGCAATAGATACGCAGTATTTT
TRBV7-9,-,TRBJ1-2,-,CASSLGGLNYGYTF,TGTGCCAGCAGCTTAGGGGGACTTAACTATGGCTACACCTTC
TRBV10-3,-,TRBJ2-5,TRBD1,CAISEDRGETQYF,TGTGCCATCAGTGAGGACAGGGGGGAGACCCAGTACTTC
TRBV7-9,-,TRBJ2-5,-,CASSLRGETQYF,TGTGCCAGCAGCTTAAGGGGGGAGACCCAGTACTTC
TRBV3-1/TRBV3-2,-,TRBJ1-1,-,CASSPADTEAFF,TGTGCCAGCAGCCCCGCGGACACTGAAGCTTTCTTT
TRBV7-8,once,TRBJ1-2,-,CASSPRTDEGYGYTF,TGTGCCAGCAGCCCCAGGACAGACGAGGGTTACGGCTACACCTTC
TRBV7-2,-,TRBJ2-1,-,CASSGDTGYNEQFF,TGTGCCAGCAGCGGGGATACAGGGTACAATGAGCAGTTCTTC
TRBV3-1/TRBV3-2,-,TRBJ1-6,-,CASSLGERDSPLHF,TGTGCCAGCAGTCTCGGGGAGAGGGATTCACCCCTCCACTTT
TRBV6-1,-,TRBJ1-1,TRBD1,CASSDGQVPLNTEAFF,TGTGCCAGCAGTGACGGACAGGTGCCCCTGAACACTGAAGCTTTCTTT
TRBV7-6,-,TRBJ2-1,-,CASSPTRDFYNEQFF,TGTGCCAGCAGCCCCACCCGGGACTTCTACAATGAGCAGTTCTTC
TRBV10-3,-,TRBJ2-5,TRBD2,CAITPLAGGQETQYF,TGTGCCATCACCCCTCTAGCGGGAGGCCAAGAGACCCAGTACTTC
TRBV19,-,TRBJ2-2,TRBD2,CASSTKAGGFITGELFF,TGTGCCAGTAGTACAAAAGCGGGGGGGTTTATCACCGGGGAGCTGTTTTTT
TRBV5-4,-,TRBJ2-2,-,CASSLDRATSGELFF,TGTGCCAGCAGCTTGGACAGGGCTACTTCGGGGGAGCTGTTTTTT
TRBV30,-,TRBJ2-6,TRBD2,CAWNRLAGSSGANVLTF,TGTGCCTGGAATCGGCTAGCGGGTAGCTCTGGGGCCAACGTCCTGACTTTC
TRBV24-1,-,TRBJ2-5,TRBD2,CATSVSGQETQYF,TGTGCCACCAGCGTTAGCGGGCAAGAGACCCAGTACTTC
TRBV28,-,TRBJ1-4,TRBD1,CASFGTVGEKLFF,TGTGCCAGCTTCGGGACAGTAGGTGAAAAACTGTTTTTT
TRBV7-6,-,TRBJ1-4,TRBD1,CASSFQQGEVVEKLFF,TGTGCCAGCAGCTTTCAACAGGGGGAGGTAGTTGAAAAACTGTTTTTT
TRBV3-1/TRBV3-2,-,TRBJ1-5,-,CASSQDGQGDQPQHF,TGTGCCAGCAGCCAAGATGGGCAGGGTGATCAGCCCCAGCATTTT
TRBV4-1,many,TRBJ1-5,-,CASSQDGGLGNQPQHF,TGCGCCAGCAGCCAAGACGGAGGATTGGGCAATCAGCCCCAGCATTTT
TRBV10-2,few,TRBJ2-7,-,CASSGGPGYEQYF,TGCGCCAGCAGTGGCGGGCCGGGATACGAGCAGTACTTC
TRBV28,once,TRBJ1-2,-,CASRVGGGYYGYTF,TGTGCCAGCAGGGTGGGAGGGGGGTATTATGGCTACACCTTC
TRBV5-8,-,TRBJ2-3,-,CASSRASEPGDTQYF,TGTGCCAGCAGCCGCGCTAGCGAACCAGGGGATACGCAGTATTTT
TRBV2,-,TRBJ2-1,TRBD2,CASSFPSGRSYNEQFF,TGTGCCAGCAGTTTTCCTAGCGGGAGGTCCTACAATGAGCAGTTCTTC
TRBV25-1,-,TRBJ1-2,TRBD1,CASSQGGNYGYTF,TGTGCCAGCAGTCAGGGGGGCAACTATGGCTACACCTTC
TRBV27,-,TRBJ2-2,TRBD2,CASGSGTSGSDTGELFF,TGTGCCAGCGGTAGTGGTACTAGCGGGAGTGACACCGGGGAGCTGTTTTTT
TRBV19,-,TRBJ1-6,-,CATKSGDDSPLHF,TGTGCCACTAAATCAGGGGATGATTCACCCCTCCACTTT
TRBV4-3,-,TRBJ2-3,-,CASSQDPGGADTQYF,TGCGCCAGCAGCCAAGATCCCGGGGGAGCAGATACGCAGTATTTT
TRBV28,-,TRBJ1-2,-,CASSLLAGQLNGYTF,TGTGCCAGCAGTCTACTCGCCGGACAGCTTAATGGCTACACCTTC
TRBV28,few,TRBJ1-2,-,CASTLPGTQDGYTF,TGTGCCAGCACCCTCCCCGGGACACAAGATGGCTACACCTTC
TRBV6-5,-,TRBJ1-6,TRBD1,CAVGHRGSPLHF,TGTGCCGTAGGCCACAGGGGTTCACCCCTCCACTTT
TRBV9,-,TRBJ1-2,-,CASSVKLNYGYTF,TGTGCCAGCAGCGTAAAGCTTAACTATGGCTACACCTTC
TRBV19,-,TRBJ1-4,TRBD1,CASTPGTEYYPTNEKLFF,TGTGCCAGTACCCCCGGGACAGAGTACTATCCGACTAATGAAAAACTGTTTTTT
TRBV7-9,-,TRBJ1-4,TRBD1,CASSPRQGLDEKLFF,TGTGCCAGCAGCCCAAGACAGGGGTTGGATGAAAAACTGTTTTTT
TRBV6-5,-,TRBJ1-4,TRBD1,CASRETGGAEKLFF,TGTGCCAGCAGGGAGACAGGGGGCGCGGAAAAACTGTTTTTT